This T cell receptor (beta chain) was found in a study of cytotoxic CD8 clonotypes in ibrutinib-treated CLL (dated by TCRdb to the early 2020s). Concerning the study at large: The cohort had some eleven relapsed/refractory and around 14 treatment-naive patients; under 18 were IGHV unmutated. Patients were still on ibrutinib when every remission and progressive disease sample was collected. Cryopreserved peripheral blood mononuclear cells were collected at three points: before therapy, at response, and at either sustained remission or disease progression. Longitudinal samples were obtainable from about 30% of the roughly 90 participants in the trial. On average, each sample yielded 250,000 to 300,000 productive templates and tens of thousands of productive rearrangements. The response samples were drawn at a median of approximately twelve months into treatment, with a range of about 6 to 36 months. Partial responses were observed in about 24 patients and complete responses in 2; after a median follow-up of around 64 months, remission was maintained in approximately 14 patients and progression was observed in about twelve.

A MiSeq instrument was used for deep resolution sequencing, which targeted depths ranging from 1 in 1 million up to 1 in 200,000 T cells, with coverage averaging 10x for each clonotype. The immunoSEQ hsTCRB Kit was used to generate the TCR beta libraries. The authors' analysis ran thus. ImmunoSEQ Data Assistant and ImmunoSEQ Analyzer were used for data analysis, and V, D and J genes were assigned according to IMGT definitions. Clonality, which ranges from 0 to 1, was calculated by subtracting the normalized Shannon entropy of productive rearrangement frequencies from one. Only overrepresented clonotypes making up at least 0.05% of each patient's repertoire were included in the public clonotype analysis. About a dozen age-matched healthy donor repertoires from immuneACCESS served as clonality controls. TCRdb provides this immuneACCESS table in a form limited to in-frame rearrangements. Some clones are lacking; in checked studies, under half of them reflect an unresolved V gene, and why the rest are absent is not known. V, J and clone size are taken as reported in that table, and D and trimming were inferred from the DNA itself. For this sample there are about 60,000 clones; 50% to 65% appear just once. The ten most abundant clones make up 20% to 30% of the sample.

To note about this clone: Its antigen specificity is not known. Qualities for individual bases were not recorded, and no much larger clone is one base off.

The time point label of this sample denotes: progressive disease on ibrutinib. Roughly 2 micrograms of genomic DNA were extracted from cryopreserved PBMCs for TCR beta library preparation. High-throughput TCR beta sequencing was performed on longitudinal blood samples from CLL patients receiving ibrutinib monotherapy. The patients took part in an open-label, single-center phase 2 trial of ibrutinib monotherapy. From the cysteine up to the phenylalanine, the CDR3 has a length of 16 residues. Only CDR3 DNA remains: 48 bases, in frame from the first base. Deletion took 0 bases off V and 2 bases off J, with a span of 13 bases between the germline ends. The germline V gene sets CDR1 to MNHEY and CDR2 to SVGAGI. Overall results and qualifications from the work: Clonality rose at ibrutinib response, remained stable during sustained remission, and dropped back toward baseline at progression. Baseline clonality exceeded that of age-matched healthy donors and correlated strongly with circulating CD8+ T-cell counts. Public clonotypes were rare and either shrank or stayed stable during treatment, and the rise in clonality at ibrutinib response reflected expansion of private clonotypes. Lymph node repertoires were not examined, and the timing of sampling was not matched between patients in sustained remission and those whose disease progressed.

Here the chain combines TRBV6-5 and TRBJ2-5, and TRBD1 may be the D gene, going by 6 matching bases. This sample comprised PBMCs, obtained at disease progression, from a patient treated with ibrutinib. The source of this sequence is a human donor with chronic lymphocytic leukemia. The bases read TGTGCCAGCAGTTACTCGATTAAGACAGGACAAGAGACCCAGTACTTC. Translated, it reads CASSYSIKTGQETQYF.